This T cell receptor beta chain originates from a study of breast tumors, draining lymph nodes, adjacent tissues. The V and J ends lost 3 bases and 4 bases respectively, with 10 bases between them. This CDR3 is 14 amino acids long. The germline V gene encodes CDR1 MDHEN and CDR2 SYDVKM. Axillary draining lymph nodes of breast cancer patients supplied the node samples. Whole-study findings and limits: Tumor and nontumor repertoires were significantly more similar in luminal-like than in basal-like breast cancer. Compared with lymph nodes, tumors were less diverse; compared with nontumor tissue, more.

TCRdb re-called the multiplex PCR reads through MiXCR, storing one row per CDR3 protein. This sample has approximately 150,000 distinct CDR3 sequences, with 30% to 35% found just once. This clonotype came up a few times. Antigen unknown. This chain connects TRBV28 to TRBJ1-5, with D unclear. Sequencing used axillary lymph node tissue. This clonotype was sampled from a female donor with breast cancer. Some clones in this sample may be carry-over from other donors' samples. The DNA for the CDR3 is TGTGCCAGCAGTTTCGGTCGGCCTAATCAGCCCCAGCATTTT. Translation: CASSFGRPNQPQHF.